One T cell receptor (beta chain) is described in this entry. Its antigen is unknown. This sample is part of a study of T cell responses to AZD1222 COVID-19 vaccine. Notes on the study in general: Only a handful of AZD1222 recipients tested seropositive at baseline. Unmutated variant regions are reportedly the target of nearly half of TCRs that are spike-specific. Mostly white British, mostly female donors; authors suggested clonal diversity may be underestimated.

Germline V CDR1 and CDR2: GTSNPN, SVGIG (reference sequence). The CDR3 totals 14 residues. V was cut by 0 bases and J by 6 bases, with 12 bases left in between. Generated by immunoSEQ multiplex PCR, the TCRdb table keeps only in-frame clones and is missing some. This sample has some 69,000 clones, with 85% found just once. Sequenced material: peripheral blood, taken on day 0 of AZD1222 vaccination. The TCR sequence derives from an adult in good health. The chain employs TRBV30 and TRBJ1-5, with D possibly matching TRBD1 (5 bases). This chain's CDR3 is CAWSVGEGTQPQHF. CDR3 bases: TGTGCCTGGAGTGTTGGGGAGGGGACTCAGCCCCAGCATTTT.